The clone carrying this T cell receptor beta chain was counted a single time. The CDR3 loop spans 15 amino acids. Germline CDR1 MGHRA, CDR2 YSYEKL. V shed 2 bases and J 4 bases; nucleotides not matched to a gene: 7. The data originate from a study of PD-1 blockade in mismatch repair-deficient tumors. TCRdb keeps only in-frame clones here, not all; method: immunoSEQ multiplex PCR. The sample lists some 84,000 clones; over 70% were seen once. The sequence was collected from an adult with mismatch repair-deficient cancer. V is TRBV4-1 and J is TRBJ1-1; 7 nucleotides match TRBD1. The input for sequencing was peripheral blood, taken 12 weeks after starting pembrolizumab. The DNA for the CDR3 is TGCGCCAGCAGCCAATCGACAGGGCTTCGCACTGAAGCTTTCTTT. Translated: CASSQSTGLRTEAFF.